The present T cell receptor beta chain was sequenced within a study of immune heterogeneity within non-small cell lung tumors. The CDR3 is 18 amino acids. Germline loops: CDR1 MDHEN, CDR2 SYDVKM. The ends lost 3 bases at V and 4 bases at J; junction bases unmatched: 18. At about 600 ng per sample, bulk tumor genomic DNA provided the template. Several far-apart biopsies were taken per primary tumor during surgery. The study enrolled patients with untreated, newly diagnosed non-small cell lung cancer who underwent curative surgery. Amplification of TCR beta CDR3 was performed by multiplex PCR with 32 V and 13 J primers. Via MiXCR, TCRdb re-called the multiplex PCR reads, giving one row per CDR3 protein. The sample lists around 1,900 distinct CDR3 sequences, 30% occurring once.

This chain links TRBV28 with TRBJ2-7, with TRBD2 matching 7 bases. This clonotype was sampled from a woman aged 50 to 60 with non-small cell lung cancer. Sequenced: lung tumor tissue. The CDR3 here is CASSFLEGGPSLSYEQYF. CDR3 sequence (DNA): TGTGCCAGCAGTTTTTTAGAGGGAGGGCCTTCGTTATCATACGAGCAGTACTTC.